One sample yielded the 9 T cell receptor beta chains listed below, sequenced in a study of blood T cell repertoires in COVID-19 (dated by TCRdb to 2018 to 2021). Libraries came from the immunoSEQ multiplex PCR assay. As stored in TCRdb, this immuneACCESS dataset retains in-frame rearrangements with V and J assigned. A fraction of the clones does not appear; measured against another copy, unresolved V genes explain less than half of the discrepancy, and the remainder lacks a known reason. The sample data list approximately 76,000 clones, and around nine tenths of these were observed just once. Together, the top ten hold 6.5% to 9.5% of the sample. The sample comprised peripheral blood. Receptors originate from a young man with acute or convalescent COVID-19.

The chain couples TRBV7-2 to TRBJ2-1; TRBD2 might be the D (6 bases). The CDR3 sequence is 13 residues long. CDR1 is SGHTA, CDR2 FQGNSA, per germline. Trimming shortened V by 7 bases and J by 9 bases, and 16 bases separated the two germline ends. The CDR3, as DNA: TGTGCCAGCAACTCCCCGACTAGTTTTGAGCAGTTCTTC. Its protein product is CASNSPTSFEQFF.

This chain connects TRBV19 to TRBJ2-7; TRBD1 matches 10 bases. The CDR3 sequence is 15 residues long. CDR1 is LNHDA, CDR2 SQIVND, per germline (reference sequence). Losses at the gene ends were 4 bases for V and 1 base for J; bases not matched to a gene: 4. The chain's CDR3 is CASSNRDRGSYEQYF. As DNA, the CDR3 is TGTGCCAGTAGTAACCGGGACAGGGGTTCCTACGAGCAGTACTTC.

The J gene is TRBJ2-4, the V gene TRBV4-3; TRBD1 matches 9 bases. Germline CDR1 and CDR2: LGHNA and YSLEER. This CDR3 has 16 amino acids. V was clipped by 2 bases and J by 7 bases; unmatched bases: 9. The CDR3 here is CASSQNTGTGWNIQYF. DNA for the CDR3: TGCGCCAGCAGCCAAAACACCGGGACAGGGTGGAACATTCAGTACTTC.

The chain employs TRBV28 and TRBJ1-1, with D perhaps TRBD1 (6 bases). CDR3 length: 14 amino acids. Trimming took 5 bases from V and 2 from J, leaving 12 bases between them. Germline CDR1 is MDHEN and CDR2 is SYDVKM. In DNA form, the CDR3 reads TGTGCCAGCAGTGGACCAGGGGAAAACACTGAAGCTTTCTTT. Translation: CASSGPGENTEAFF. Filled out from reference TRBV28 and TRBJ1-1, the complete variable domain reads DVKVTQSSRYLVKRTGEKVFLECVQDMDHENMFWYRQDPGLGLRLIYFSYDVKMKEKGDIPEGYSVSREKKERFSLILESASTNQTSMYLCASSGPGENTEAFFGQGTRLTVV.

This chain uses TRBV5-1 with TRBJ1-5; a weak D match, TRBD1 (5 bases). This CDR3 has 14 residues. The V end was cut by 10 bases, the J end by 1 base, with 15 bases between. Germline V gene data show CDR1 as SGHRS and CDR2 as YFSETQ. CDR3 DNA sequence: TGCGCCGGCCGCAGGGAAAGGAGCAATCAGCCCCAGCATTTT. It yields the protein CAGRRERSNQPQHF.

Remarks on this clone: A junction end diverges from the germline sequence, so it may reflect a read error. This chain uses TRBV7-7 with TRBJ1-3; tentatively, D is TRBD1 (5 bases). In germline, CDR1 is SSHAT, CDR2 FNYEAQ (reference sequence). CDR3 length: 14 residues. In nucleotides, the CDR3 is TGTGCTAGCAGCTTGGGGGGGAATGGAAACACCATATATTTT. Encoded protein: CASSLGGNGNTIYF. The full variable domain, rest sourced from reference TRBV7-7 and TRBJ1-3, is GAGVSQSPRYKVTKRGQDVTLRCDPISSHATLYWYQQALGQGPEFLTYFNYEAQPDKSGLPSDRFSAERPEGSISTLTIQRTEQRDSAMYRCASSLGGNGNTIYFGEGSWLTVV.

V gene TRBV5-1 combines with J gene TRBJ2-7, with D possibly matching TRBD1 (6 bases). CDR3 size: 13 residues. CDR1 and CDR2 from the germline V gene are SGHRS and YFSETQ. V lost 1 base to trimming and J lost 6 bases, with 11 bases between them. The CDR3, as DNA: TGCGCCAGCAGCTTGACAGGGCTCTTCGAGCAGTACTTC. This sequence encodes CASSLTGLFEQYF.

The chain joins TRBV7-2 to TRBJ1-2, with D unresolved. The germline gives CDR1 SGHTA, CDR2 FQGNSA. Trimming took 7 bases from V and 8 from J, leaving 26 bases between them. There are 16 residues in the CDR3. The CDR3 nucleotides read TGTGCCAGCAAAGCTTCAACTGGTAGGGAGGATGGGGGCTACACCTTC. It yields the protein CASKASTGREDGGYTF.

The V and J genes are TRBV2 and TRBJ2-2; D remains unclear. CDR3 size: 14 residues. Trimming cost V 7 bases and J 0 bases, with 9 bases left between them. Germline CDR1 is SNHLY and CDR2 is FYNNEI. The CDR3 loop reads CASIAEANTGELFF. The CDR3 region has the DNA TGTGCCAGCATCGCGGAAGCGAACACCGGGGAGCTGTTTTTT. Full variable domain (outside the CDR3, taken from reference TRBV2 and TRBJ2-2): EPEVTQTPSHQVTQMGQEVILRCVPISNHLYFYWYRQILGQKVEFLVSFYNNEISEKSEIFDDQFSVERPDGSNFTLKIRSTKLEDSAMYFCASIAEANTGELFFGEGSRLTVL.